This T cell receptor beta chain was captured by sequencing in a study of regulatory T cells in long-lasting Graves disease. Time point of the sample: newly diagnosed GD, antithyroid drugs for less than 3 months. The TCR library was prepared using RNA isolated from PBMCs. The germline gives CDR1 SGHAT, CDR2 FQNNGV. Trimming removed 5 bases at V and 3 bases at J, with 17 bases between. The CDR3 is 15 residues long. This clonotype was detected ten times or more. Arm-PCR with iRepertoire HTBI primers amplified the CDR3 regions for these TCR beta libraries. TCRdb analysed the multiplex PCR reads with MiXCR anew, one entry per CDR3 protein. There are about 620,000 distinct CDR3 sequences in the sample; about 16% occur only once, and about 20% lies in the top ten. The same sample was also used in a study of T cells in Graves' hyperthyroidism and ophthalmopathy. As that report states: The hyperthyroidism patients had all been newly diagnosed, and their disease duration was under 2 months. Their ages ranged from 18 to 65 years.

The clonotype comes from a woman in her 30s with Graves disease. The sample in question was peripheral blood mononuclear cells (PBMCs), obtained at new diagnosis, from a patient treated with antithyroid drugs. The rearrangement links TRBV11-2 to TRBJ2-7; perhaps TRBD2 as D (6 bases). The DNA for the CDR3 is TGTGCCAGCAGCCGGGGAGGAGGGATTCTCTACGAGCAGTACTTC. The encoded protein is CASSRGGGILYEQYF.